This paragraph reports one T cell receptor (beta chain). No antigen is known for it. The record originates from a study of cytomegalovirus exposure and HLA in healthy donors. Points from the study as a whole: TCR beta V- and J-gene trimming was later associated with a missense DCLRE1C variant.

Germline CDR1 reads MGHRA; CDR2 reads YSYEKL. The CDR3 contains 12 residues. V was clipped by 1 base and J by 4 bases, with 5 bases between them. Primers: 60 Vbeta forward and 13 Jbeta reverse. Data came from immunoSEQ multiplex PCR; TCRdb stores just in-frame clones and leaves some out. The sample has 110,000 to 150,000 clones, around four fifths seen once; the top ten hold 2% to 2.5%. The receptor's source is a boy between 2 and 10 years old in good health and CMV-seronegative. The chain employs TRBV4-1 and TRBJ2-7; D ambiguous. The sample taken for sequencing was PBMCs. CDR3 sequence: CASSQGQYEQYF. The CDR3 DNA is TGCGCCAGCAGCCAAGGACAATACGAGCAGTACTTC.